This TCR beta chain was retrieved from a study of T cell responses to AZD1222 COVID-19 vaccine. The CDR3 runs to 14 residues. Trimming cost V 6 bases and J 1 base, with 12 bases left between them. Looked up from germline, CDR1 is LGHNT and CDR2 is FRNRAP. Sequencing used immunoSEQ multiplex PCR; TCRdb keeps in-frame clones, though not all of them. Of 94,000 or so clones in the sample, about nine tenths were seen once. This clone appeared a single time. Sequenced here: peripheral blood, sampled on day 0 of AZD1222 vaccination. The chain uses TRBV12-5 and TRBJ1-1; the D is unclear. The receptor was derived from an adult in good health. This CDR3 reads CASGEPQTNTEAFF. The CDR3 coding sequence is TGTGCTAGTGGGGAACCACAGACGAACACTGAAGCTTTCTTT.